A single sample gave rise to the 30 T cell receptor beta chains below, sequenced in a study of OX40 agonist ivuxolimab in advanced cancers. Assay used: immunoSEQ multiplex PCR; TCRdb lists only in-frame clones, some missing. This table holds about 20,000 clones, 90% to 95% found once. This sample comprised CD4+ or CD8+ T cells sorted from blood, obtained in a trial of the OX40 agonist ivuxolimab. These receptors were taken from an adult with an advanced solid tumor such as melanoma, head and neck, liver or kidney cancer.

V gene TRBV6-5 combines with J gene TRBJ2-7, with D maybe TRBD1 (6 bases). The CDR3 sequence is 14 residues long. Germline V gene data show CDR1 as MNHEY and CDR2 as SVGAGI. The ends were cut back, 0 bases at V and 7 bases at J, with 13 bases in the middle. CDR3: CASSYSTQGGEQYF. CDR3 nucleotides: TGTGCCAGCAGTTACTCAACACAGGGTGGGGAGCAGTACTTC.

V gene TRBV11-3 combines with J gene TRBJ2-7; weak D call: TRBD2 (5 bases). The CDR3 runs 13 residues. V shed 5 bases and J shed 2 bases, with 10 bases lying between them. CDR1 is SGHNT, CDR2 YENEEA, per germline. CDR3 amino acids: CASSPGETYEQYF. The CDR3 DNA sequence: TGTGCCAGCAGCCCCGGGGAAACCTACGAGCAGTACTTC.

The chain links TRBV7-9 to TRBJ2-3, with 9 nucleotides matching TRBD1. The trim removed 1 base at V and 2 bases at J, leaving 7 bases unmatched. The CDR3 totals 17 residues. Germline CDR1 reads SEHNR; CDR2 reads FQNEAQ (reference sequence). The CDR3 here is CASSLGPTGGDTDTQYF. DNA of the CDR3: TGTGCCAGCAGCTTAGGTCCCACAGGGGGCGACACAGATACGCAGTATTTT. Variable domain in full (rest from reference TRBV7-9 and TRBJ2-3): DTGVSQNPRHKITKRGQNVTFRCDPISEHNRLYWYRQTLGQGPEFLTYFQNEAQLEKSRLLSDRFSAERPKGSFSTLEIQRTEQGDSAMYLCASSLGPTGGDTDTQYFGPGTRLTVL.

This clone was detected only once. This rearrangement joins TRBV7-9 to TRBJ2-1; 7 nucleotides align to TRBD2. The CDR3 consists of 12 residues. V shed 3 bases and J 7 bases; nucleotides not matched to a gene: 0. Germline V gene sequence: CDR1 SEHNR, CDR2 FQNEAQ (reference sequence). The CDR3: CASSFSGNEQFF. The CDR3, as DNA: TGTGCCAGCAGCTTTAGCGGGAATGAGCAGTTCTTC. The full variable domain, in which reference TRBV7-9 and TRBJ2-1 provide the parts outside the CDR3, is DTGVSQNPRHKITKRGQNVTFRCDPISEHNRLYWYRQTLGQGPEFLTYFQNEAQLEKSRLLSDRFSAERPKGSFSTLEIQRTEQGDSAMYLCASSFSGNEQFFGPGTRLTVL.

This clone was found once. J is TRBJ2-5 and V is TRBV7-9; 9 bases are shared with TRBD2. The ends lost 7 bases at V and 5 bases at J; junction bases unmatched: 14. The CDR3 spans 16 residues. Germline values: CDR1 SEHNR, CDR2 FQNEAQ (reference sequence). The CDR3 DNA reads TGTGCCAGCACCACAGCGACGGCTAGCGGGGAGGAGACCCAGTACTTC. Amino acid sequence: CASTTATASGEETQYF.

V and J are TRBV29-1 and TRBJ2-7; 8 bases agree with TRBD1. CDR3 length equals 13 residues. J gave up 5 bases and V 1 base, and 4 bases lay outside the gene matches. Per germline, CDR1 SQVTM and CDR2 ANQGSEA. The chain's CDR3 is CSVEADRDHEQYF. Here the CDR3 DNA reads TGCAGCGTTGAAGCGGACAGGGACCACGAGCAGTACTTC.

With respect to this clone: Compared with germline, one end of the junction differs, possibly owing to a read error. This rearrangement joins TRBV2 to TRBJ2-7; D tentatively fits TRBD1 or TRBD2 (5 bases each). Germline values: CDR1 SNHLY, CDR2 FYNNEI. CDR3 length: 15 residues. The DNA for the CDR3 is TGTGCCAGCAGAGAAGGGGTGGGGGATTCCTACGAGCAGTACTTC. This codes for CASREGVGDSYEQYF.

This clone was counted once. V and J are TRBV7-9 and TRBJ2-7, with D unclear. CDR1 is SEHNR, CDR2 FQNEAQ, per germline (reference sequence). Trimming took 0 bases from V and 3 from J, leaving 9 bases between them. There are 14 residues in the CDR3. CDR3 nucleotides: TGTGCCAGCAGCTTAGCCGACGGAAGCTACGAGCAGTACTTC. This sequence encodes CASSLADGSYEQYF. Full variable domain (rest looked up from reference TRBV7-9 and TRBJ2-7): DTGVSQNPRHKITKRGQNVTFRCDPISEHNRLYWYRQTLGQGPEFLTYFQNEAQLEKSRLLSDRFSAERPKGSFSTLEIQRTEQGDSAMYLCASSLADGSYEQYFGPGTRLTVT.

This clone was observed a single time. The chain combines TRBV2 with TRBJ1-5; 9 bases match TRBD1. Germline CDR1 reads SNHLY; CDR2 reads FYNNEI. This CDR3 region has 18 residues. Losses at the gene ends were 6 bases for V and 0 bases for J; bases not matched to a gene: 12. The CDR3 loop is CASSNRDRVNYSNQPQHF. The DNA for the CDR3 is TGTGCCAGCAGCAACCGGGACAGGGTTAATTATAGCAATCAGCCCCAGCATTTT.

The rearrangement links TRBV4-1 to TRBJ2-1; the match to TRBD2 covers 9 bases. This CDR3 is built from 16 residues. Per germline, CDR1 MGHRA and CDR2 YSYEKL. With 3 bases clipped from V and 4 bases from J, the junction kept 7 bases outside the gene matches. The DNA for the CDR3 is TGCGCCAGCAGCCACGAACCGGGACTAGCATACAATGAGCAGTTCTTC. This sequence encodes CASSHEPGLAYNEQFF.

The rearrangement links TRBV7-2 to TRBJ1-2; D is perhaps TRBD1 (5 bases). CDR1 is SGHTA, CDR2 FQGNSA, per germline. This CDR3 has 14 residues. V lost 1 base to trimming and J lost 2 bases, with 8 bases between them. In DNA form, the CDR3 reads TGTGCCAGCAGCTTAGAGGCAGGGAACTATGGCTACACCTTC. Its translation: CASSLEAGNYGYTF.

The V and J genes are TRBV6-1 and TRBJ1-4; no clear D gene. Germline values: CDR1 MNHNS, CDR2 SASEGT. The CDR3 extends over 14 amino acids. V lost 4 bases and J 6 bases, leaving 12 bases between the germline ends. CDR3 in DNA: TGTGCCAGCAGTGGGTCTGAGGGATATGAAAAACTGTTTTTT. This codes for CASSGSEGYEKLFF.

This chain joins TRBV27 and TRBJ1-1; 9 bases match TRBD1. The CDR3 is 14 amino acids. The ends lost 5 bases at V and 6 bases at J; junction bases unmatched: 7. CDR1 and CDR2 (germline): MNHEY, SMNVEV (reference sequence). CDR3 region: CASSARDREAEAFF. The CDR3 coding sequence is TGTGCCAGCAGTGCACGGGACAGGGAAGCTGAAGCTTTCTTT.

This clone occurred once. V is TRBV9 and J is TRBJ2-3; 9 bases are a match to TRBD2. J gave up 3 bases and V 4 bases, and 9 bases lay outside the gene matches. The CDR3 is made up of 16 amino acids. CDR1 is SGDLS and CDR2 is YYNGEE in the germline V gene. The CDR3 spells CASSFSFSGGTDTQYF. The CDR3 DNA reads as TGTGCCAGCAGCTTCTCCTTTAGCGGGGGAACAGATACGCAGTATTTT.

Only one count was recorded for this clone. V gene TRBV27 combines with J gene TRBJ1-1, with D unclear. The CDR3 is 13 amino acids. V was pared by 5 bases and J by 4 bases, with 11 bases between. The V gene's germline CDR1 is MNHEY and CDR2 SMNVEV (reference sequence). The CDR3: CASSPGELTEAFF. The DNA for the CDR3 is TGTGCCAGCAGTCCCGGGGAACTCACTGAAGCTTTCTTT.

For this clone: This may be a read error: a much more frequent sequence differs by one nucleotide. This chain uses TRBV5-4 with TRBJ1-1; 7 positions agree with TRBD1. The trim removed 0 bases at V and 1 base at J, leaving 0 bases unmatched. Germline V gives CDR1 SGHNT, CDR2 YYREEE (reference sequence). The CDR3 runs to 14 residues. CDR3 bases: TGTGCCAGCAGCTTGGGGACAGGGAACACTGAAGCTTTCTTT. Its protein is CASSLGTGNTEAFF.

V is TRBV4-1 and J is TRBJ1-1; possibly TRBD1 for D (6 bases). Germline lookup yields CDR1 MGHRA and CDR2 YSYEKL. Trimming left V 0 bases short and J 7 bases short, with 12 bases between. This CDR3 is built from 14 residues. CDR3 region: CASSQDGGLDEAFF. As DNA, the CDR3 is TGCGCCAGCAGCCAAGATGGGGGGCTGGATGAAGCTTTCTTT.

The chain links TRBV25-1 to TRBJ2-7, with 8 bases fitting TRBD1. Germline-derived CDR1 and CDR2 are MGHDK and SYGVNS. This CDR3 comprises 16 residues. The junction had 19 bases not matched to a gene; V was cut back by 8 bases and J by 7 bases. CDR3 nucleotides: TGTGCCAGCGGCCCCTTTTCCGGGACAGGCCGAGAAGAGCAGTACTTC. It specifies CASGPFSGTGREEQYF.

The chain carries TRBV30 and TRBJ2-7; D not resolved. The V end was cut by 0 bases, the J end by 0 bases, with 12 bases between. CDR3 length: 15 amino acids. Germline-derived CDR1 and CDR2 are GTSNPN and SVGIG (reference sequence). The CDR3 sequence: CAWSVGLPPSYEQYF. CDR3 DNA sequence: TGTGCCTGGAGTGTGGGCCTCCCTCCCTCCTACGAGCAGTACTTC. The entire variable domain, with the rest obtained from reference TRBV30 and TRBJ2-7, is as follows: SQTIHQWPATLVQPVGSPLSLECTVEGTSNPNLYWYRQAAGRGLQLLFYSVGIGQISSEVPQNLSASRPQDRQFILSSKKLLLSDSGFYLCAWSVGLPPSYEQYFGPGTRLTVT.

Written as DNA, the CDR3 is TGCGCCAGCAGCCAGAGAGACGGAGCGGGAGATACGCAGTATTTT. Translating it yields CASSQRDGAGDTQYF. The chain links TRBV5-1 to TRBJ2-3, with D perhaps matching TRBD2 (6 bases). Trimming removed 4 bases from V and 5 bases from J, with 17 bases in between. The CDR3 totals 15 residues. Per germline, CDR1 SGHRS and CDR2 YFSETQ.

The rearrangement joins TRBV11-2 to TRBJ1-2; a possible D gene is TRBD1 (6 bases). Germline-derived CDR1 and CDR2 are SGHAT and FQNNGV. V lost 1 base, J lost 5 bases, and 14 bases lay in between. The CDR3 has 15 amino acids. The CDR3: CASSLAPGTHYGYTF. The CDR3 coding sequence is TGTGCCAGCAGCTTAGCCCCAGGGACACATTATGGCTACACCTTC.

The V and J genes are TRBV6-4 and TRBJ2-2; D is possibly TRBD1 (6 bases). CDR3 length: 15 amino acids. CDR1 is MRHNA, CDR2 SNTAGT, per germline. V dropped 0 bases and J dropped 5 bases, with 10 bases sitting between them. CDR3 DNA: TGTGCCAGCAGTGACTCGCCGGACAGTACCGGGGAGCTGTTTTTT. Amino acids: CASSDSPDSTGELFF.

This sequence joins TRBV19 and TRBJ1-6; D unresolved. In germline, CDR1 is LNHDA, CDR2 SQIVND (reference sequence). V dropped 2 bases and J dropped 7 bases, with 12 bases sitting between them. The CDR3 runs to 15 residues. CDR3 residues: CASSINPGRNSPLHF. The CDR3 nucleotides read TGTGCCAGTAGTATAAATCCGGGGAGGAATTCACCCCTCCACTTT.

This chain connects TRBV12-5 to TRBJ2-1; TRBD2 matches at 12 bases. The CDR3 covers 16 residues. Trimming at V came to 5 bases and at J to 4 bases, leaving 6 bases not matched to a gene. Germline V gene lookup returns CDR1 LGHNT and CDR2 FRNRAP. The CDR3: CASGLKTSGGYNEQFF. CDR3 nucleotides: TGTGCTAGTGGTCTGAAAACTAGCGGGGGGTACAATGAGCAGTTCTTC. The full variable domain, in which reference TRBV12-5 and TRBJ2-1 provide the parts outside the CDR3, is DARVTQTPRHKVTEMGQEVTMRCQPILGHNTVFWYRQTMMQGLELLAYFRNRAPLDDSGMPKDRFSAEMPDATLATLKIQPSEPRDSAVYFCASGLKTSGGYNEQFFGPGTRLTVL.

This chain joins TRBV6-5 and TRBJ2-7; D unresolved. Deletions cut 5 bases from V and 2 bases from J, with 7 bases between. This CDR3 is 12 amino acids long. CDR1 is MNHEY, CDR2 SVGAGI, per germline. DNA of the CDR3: TGTGCCAGCAGTCATGGCACCTACGAGCAGTACTTC. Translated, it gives CASSHGTYEQYF.

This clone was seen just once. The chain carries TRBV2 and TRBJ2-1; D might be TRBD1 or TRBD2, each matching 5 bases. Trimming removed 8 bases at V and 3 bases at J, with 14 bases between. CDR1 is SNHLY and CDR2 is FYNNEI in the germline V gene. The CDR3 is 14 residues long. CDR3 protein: CASLEGRIYNEQFF. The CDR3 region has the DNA TGTGCCAGCCTCGAGGGACGGATCTACAATGAGCAGTTCTTC.

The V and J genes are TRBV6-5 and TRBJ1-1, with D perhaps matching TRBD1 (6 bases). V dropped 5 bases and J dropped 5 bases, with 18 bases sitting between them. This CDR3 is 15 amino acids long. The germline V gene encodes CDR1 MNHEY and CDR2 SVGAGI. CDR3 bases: TGTGCCAGCAGTAAGGACAGTTTCGCGGGGACTGAAGCTTTCTTT. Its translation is CASSKDSFAGTEAFF.

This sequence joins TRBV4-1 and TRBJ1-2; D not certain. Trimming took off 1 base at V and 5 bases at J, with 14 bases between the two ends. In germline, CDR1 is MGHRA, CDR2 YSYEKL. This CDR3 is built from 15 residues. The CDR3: CASSQGTWAGYGYTF. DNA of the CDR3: TGCGCCAGCAGCCAAGGAACGTGGGCCGGGTATGGCTACACCTTC.

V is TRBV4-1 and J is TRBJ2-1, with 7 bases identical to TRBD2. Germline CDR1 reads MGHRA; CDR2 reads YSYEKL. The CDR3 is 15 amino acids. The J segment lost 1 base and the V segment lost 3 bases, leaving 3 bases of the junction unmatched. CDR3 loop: CASSHLAGSYNEQFF. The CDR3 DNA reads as TGCGCCAGCAGCCATTTAGCGGGTTCCTACAATGAGCAGTTCTTC.

The CDR3 nucleotides are TGCAGCGTTGATTCGGGGACTAGCGGGGGGGACAGCACAGATACGCAGTATTTT. Protein: CSVDSGTSGGDSTDTQYF. V is TRBV29-1 and J is TRBJ2-3, with TRBD2 matching 16 bases. V shed 3 bases and J 0 bases; nucleotides not matched to a gene: 6. The CDR3 spans 18 residues. Germline CDR1 SQVTM, CDR2 ANQGSEA.